This T cell receptor beta chain was obtained from a study of blood T cell dynamics during melanoma immunotherapy. Study-level points and caveats: It remained unknown if the driving T cell clones were melanoma-specific. PBMC repertoires of eventual disease-control patients split at W3 into clonality or diversity gains.

V lost 6 bases and J lost 0, with 8 bases in between. There are 14 residues in the CDR3. Germline V gene lookup returns CDR1 MNHNS and CDR2 SASEGT. Time point noted: pre-treatment baseline. Disease control meant complete response, partial response or stable disease at 12 weeks. Every bulk PBMC sample received the same 350 ng of DNA. Assay used: immunoSEQ multiplex PCR; TCRdb lists only in-frame clones, some missing. The repertoire holds around 8,100 clones, with 70% to 85% as singletons. Note on this clone: Its target is unknown.

This receptor was identified in a human donor with melanoma. The chain joins TRBV6-1 to TRBJ1-4, with D unresolved. The source material was blood, sampled from a patient treated with checkpoint blockade. CDR3 in amino acids: CASRDGTTNEKLFF. The CDR3 DNA is TGTGCCAGCAGGGACGGAACAACTAATGAAAAACTGTTTTTT.